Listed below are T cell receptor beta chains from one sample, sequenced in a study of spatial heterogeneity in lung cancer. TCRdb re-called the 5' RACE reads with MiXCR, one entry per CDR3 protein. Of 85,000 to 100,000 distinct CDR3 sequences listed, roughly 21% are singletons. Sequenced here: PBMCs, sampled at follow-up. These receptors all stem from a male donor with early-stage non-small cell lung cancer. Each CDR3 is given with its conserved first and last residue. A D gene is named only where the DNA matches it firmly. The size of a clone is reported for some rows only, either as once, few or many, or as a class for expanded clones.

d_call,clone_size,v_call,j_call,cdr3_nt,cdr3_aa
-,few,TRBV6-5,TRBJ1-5,TGTGCCAGCAGTTACAGGCAGGGCAAACAGCCCCAGCATTTT,CASSYRQGKQPQHF
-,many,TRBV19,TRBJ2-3,TGTGCCAGTAGTCTCCGCGCCGGGACCCAGGGAAGGGATACGCAGTATTTT,CASSLRAGTQGRDTQYF
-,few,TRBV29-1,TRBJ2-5,TGCAGCGTTGTGGGAAGTATTGGAGAGACCCAGTACTTC,CSVVGSIGETQYF
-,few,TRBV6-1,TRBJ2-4,TGTGCCAGCAGTACAGGGTATGGAACGAACATTCAGTACTTC,CASSTGYGTNIQYF
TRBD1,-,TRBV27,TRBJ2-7,TGTGCCAGCAGTTCCCGGGACAGGGGCCACGAGCAGTACTTC,CASSSRDRGHEQYF
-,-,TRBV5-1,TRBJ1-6,TGCGCCAGCAGAGAAGACAGTGGATCACCCCTCCACTTT,CASREDSGSPLHF
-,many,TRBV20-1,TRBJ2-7,TGCAGTGCTAGAGACAGTGGACATGGCTACGAGCAGTACTTC,CSARDSGHGYEQYF
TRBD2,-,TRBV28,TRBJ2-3,TGTGCCAGCAGTCCGTTGGGGGGGAGCACAGATACGCAGTATTTT,CASSPLGGSTDTQYF
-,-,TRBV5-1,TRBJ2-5,TGCGCCAGCAGCTTGTCAGGGGCGTCCTTAGAGACCCAGTACTTC,CASSLSGASLETQYF
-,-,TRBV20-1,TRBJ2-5,TGCAGTGCCCCGACTAATGGAGGAGAGACCCAGTACTTC,CSAPTNGGETQYF
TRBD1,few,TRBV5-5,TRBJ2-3,TGTGCCAGCAGCTCGATCCCGGGACAGGGTAAAGATACGCAGTATTTT,CASSSIPGQGKDTQYF
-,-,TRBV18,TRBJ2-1,TGTGCCAGCTCACCCAGCATAAATAATGAGCAGTTCTTC,CASSPSINNEQFF
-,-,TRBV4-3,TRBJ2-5,TGCGCCAGCAGCCAAGTTAGAGGAGAGACCCAGTACTTC,CASSQVRGETQYF
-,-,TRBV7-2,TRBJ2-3,TGTGCCAGCAGCATTAGACTAGTCTTGGATACGCAGTATTTT,CASSIRLVLDTQYF
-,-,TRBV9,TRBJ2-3,TGTGCCAGCAGCGTTCAGACGGGGCCCACAGATACGCAGTATTTT,CASSVQTGPTDTQYF
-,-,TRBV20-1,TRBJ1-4,TGCAGTGCTAAGTTGACAGACGAAAAACTGTTTTTT,CSAKLTDEKLFF
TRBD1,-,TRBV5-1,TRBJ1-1,TGCGCCAGCAGCACACAGGGGCCGAACACTGAAGCTTTCTTT,CASSTQGPNTEAFF